These T cell receptor beta chains were read from a single sample in a study of shared clonotypes between healthy human individuals. Only in-frame clones appear in the TCRdb table, and some are missing; sequencing was by immunoSEQ multiplex PCR. The profile shows some 2 million clones, 85% to 95% of them singletons. Sequencing was done on a sample of naive CD4+ T cells sorted from blood. The receptors here all came from a man between 18 and 35 years old in good health. Each CDR3 is given with its conserved first and last residue. Fields, in order: V gene, J gene, D gene, clone size, CDR3 DNA, CDR3 protein. D genes are given only for firm matches. Clone sizes are given selectively: once, few, many, or a class where the clone is expanded.

>TRBV11-2|TRBJ1-3|-|-
TGTGCCAGCAGCTTAAATGGCTTTGGGTGGATCTCTGGAAACACCATATATTTT
CASSLNGFGWISGNTIYF
>TRBV10-1|TRBJ2-7|TRBD2|-
TGCGCCAGCAGTGAGGGGACTAGCGGGAGGTACGAGCGGTACTTC
CASSEGTSGRYERYF
>TRBV10-3|TRBJ2-5|TRBD1|-
TGTGCCATCAGTCCACAGGGGTCCCAAGAGACCCAGTACTTC
CAISPQGSQETQYF
>TRBV30|TRBJ2-1|TRBD2|-
TGTGCCTGGAGTGATGGACTAGCGGGAAAAAATGAGCAGTTCTTC
CAWSDGLAGKNEQFF
>TRBV2|TRBJ1-1|-|-
TGTGCCAGCCCCGGGACCCAGAACACTGAAGCTTTCTTT
CASPGTQNTEAFF
>TRBV2|TRBJ2-3|-|-
TGTGCCAGCAAGGTAGGGGGTAGAAGCACAGATACGCAGTATTTT
CASKVGGRSTDTQYF
>TRBV7-8|TRBJ1-6|-|-
TGTGCCAGCAGCTTGCGTGATTCACCCCTCCACTTT
CASSLRDSPLHF
>TRBV18|TRBJ1-1|-|-
TGTGCCAGCTCATCCGGACTACAGTCCCCTGAAGCTTTCTTT
CASSSGLQSPEAFF
>TRBV7-6|TRBJ2-3|TRBD2|-
TGTGCCAGCAGCTACGGGGGGACTAGTAGCACAGATACGCAGTATTTT
CASSYGGTSSTDTQYF
>TRBV30|TRBJ2-1|TRBD1|-
TGTGCCTGGAGTTGGACAGGGGACAATGAGCAGTTCTTC
CAWSWTGDNEQFF
>TRBV27|TRBJ1-2|-|-
TGTGCCAGCAGTCTAGACGGTCCGGGGCGGCTCTATGGCTACACCTTC
CASSLDGPGRLYGYTF
>TRBV9|TRBJ2-3|-|-
TGTGCCAGCAGCGTAGGGCCGGGGCCAACAGATACGCAGTATTTT
CASSVGPGPTDTQYF
>TRBV28|TRBJ2-4|TRBD2|-
TGTGCCAGCAGTTTGGCTAGCGGGGGGGCGAACATTCAGTACTTC
CASSLASGGANIQYF
>TRBV6-6|TRBJ1-1|TRBD1|-
TGTGCCAGCAGTTCCGGGACAGGGTACACTGAAGCTTTCTTT
CASSSGTGYTEAFF
>TRBV19|TRBJ2-2|-|-
TGTGCCAGTAGTTCTGGGTACCAGGGGAACACCGGGGAGCTGTTTTTT
CASSSGYQGNTGELFF
>TRBV28|TRBJ1-5|TRBD1|-
TGTGCCAGCAGTTTCCTGACGGGACAGGGAGGCGATCAGCCCCAGCATTTT
CASSFLTGQGGDQPQHF
>TRBV5-1|TRBJ2-5|-|-
TGCGCCAGCAGCTTGGCCACCGGGGCCGGAGGAGAGACCCAGTACTTC
CASSLATGAGGETQYF
>TRBV10-2|TRBJ2-1|TRBD2|-
TGCGCCAGCAAACGTTGGACTAGCGACTACAATGAGCAGTTCTTC
CASKRWTSDYNEQFF
>TRBV29-1|TRBJ2-3|TRBD2|-
TGCAGCGTGGGACTAGCGGGAGATACGCAGTATTTT
CSVGLAGDTQYF
>TRBV18|TRBJ1-2|TRBD1|-
TGTGCCAGCTCACCAGCCCGGACAGGGACCTTCTATGGCTACACCTTC
CASSPARTGTFYGYTF
>TRBV10-1|TRBJ1-1|-|once
TGCGCCAGCAAAAGGGGCATTGAGGACACTGAAGCTTTCTTT
CASKRGIEDTEAFF
>TRBV10-3|TRBJ2-1|TRBD2|-
TGTGCCATCAGTGACAGCGGGGGGCCTAATGAGCAGTTCTTC
CAISDSGGPNEQFF
>TRBV6-5|TRBJ2-7|TRBD1|-
TGTGCCAGCAGTCGGACAGGGTGGGACGAGCAGTACTTC
CASSRTGWDEQYF
>TRBV30|TRBJ1-5|-|-
TGTGCCTGGAGTACGGCAGCAGGGCAGCCCCAGCATTTT
CAWSTAAGQPQHF
>TRBV6-5|TRBJ1-1|-|-
TGTGCCAGCAGAAGAGGGATTACTGAAGCTTTCTTT
CASRRGITEAFF
>TRBV5-7|TRBJ1-5|-|-
TGTGCCAGCAGCTATCAGGTTAGACGATCGGGCAATCAGCCCCAGCATTTT
CASSYQVRRSGNQPQHF
>TRBV5-1|TRBJ2-6|TRBD2|-
TGCGCCAGCAGCTTGGGGAGCGGGAGGGTTGGGGCCAACGTCCTGACTTTC
CASSLGSGRVGANVLTF
>TRBV2|TRBJ2-1|-|-
TGTGCCAGCCGAGGGGTCGAGCAGTTCTTC
CASRGVEQFF
>TRBV20-1|TRBJ1-2|-|once
TGCAGGGAGGGATATGGCTACACCTTC
CREGYGYTF
>TRBV25-1|TRBJ2-7|-|-
TGTGCCAGCAGTGAGCTTGAAAAATACGAGCAGTACTTC
CASSELEKYEQYF
>TRBV18|TRBJ2-5|-|-
TGTGCCAGCTCACCAGGGGCCCTCCAAGAGACCCAGTACTTC
CASSPGALQETQYF
>TRBV5-6|TRBJ2-3|TRBD2|-
TGTGCCAGCAGCGTAACTAGCGGGGGGGGCACAGATACGCAGTATTTT
CASSVTSGGGTDTQYF
>TRBV30|TRBJ1-5|TRBD1|-
TGTGCCTGGAGTCCCCGACAGGGGAGTCAGCCCCAGCATTTT
CAWSPRQGSQPQHF
>TRBV11-3|TRBJ1-4|-|-
TGTGCCAGCAGCCTGGGGATGGGCGAAAAACTGTTTTTT
CASSLGMGEKLFF
>TRBV10-3|TRBJ2-3|TRBD2|-
TGTGCCACCCAGACTAGCGGCACAGATACGCAGTATTTT
CATQTSGTDTQYF
>TRBV6-5|TRBJ1-1|TRBD1|-
TGTGCCAGCAGTTACTTGACAGGGTTGGACACTGAAGCTTTCTTT
CASSYLTGLDTEAFF
>TRBV27|TRBJ1-2|-|-
TGTGCCAGCAGTCCGGTGATCTGGGGCAGCAATAACTATGGCTACACCTTC
CASSPVIWGSNNYGYTF
>TRBV5-1|TRBJ2-5|-|-
TGCGCCAGCAGTTCCTCCGGCAGGGGAGAAGAGACCCAGTACTTC
CASSSSGRGEETQYF
>TRBV28|TRBJ1-1|-|once
TGTGCCAGCAGTCCTCGAGGGGGAAACGCTGAAGCTTTCTTT
CASSPRGGNAEAFF
>TRBV5-1|TRBJ1-4|-|-
TGCGCCAGCAGCTTGGGACGTGCAACTAATGAAAAACTGTTTTTT
CASSLGRATNEKLFF